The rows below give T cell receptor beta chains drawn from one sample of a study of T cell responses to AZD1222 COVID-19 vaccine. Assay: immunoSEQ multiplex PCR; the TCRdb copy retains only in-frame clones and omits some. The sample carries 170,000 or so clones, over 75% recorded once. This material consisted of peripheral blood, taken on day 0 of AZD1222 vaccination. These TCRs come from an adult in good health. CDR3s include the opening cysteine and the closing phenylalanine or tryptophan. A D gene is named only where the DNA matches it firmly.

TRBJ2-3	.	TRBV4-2	CASSLGLSGGPSTDTQYF	TGTGCCAGCAGCCTAGGTCTCTCTGGAGGGCCTAGCACAGATACGCAGTATTTT
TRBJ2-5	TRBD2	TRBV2	CATRSGGYETQYF	TGTGCCACTAGAAGCGGGGGGTATGAGACCCAGTACTTC
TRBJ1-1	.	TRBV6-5	CASSYSRDRKGPEAFF	TGTGCCAGCAGTTACTCGAGAGACAGGAAAGGGCCTGAAGCTTTCTTT
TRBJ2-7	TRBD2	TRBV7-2	CASSPGLAGAPRSYEQYF	TGTGCCAGCAGCCCGGGACTAGCGGGGGCCCCCCGCTCCTACGAGCAGTACTTC
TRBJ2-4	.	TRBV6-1	CASSDQRPSGPKNIQYF	TGTGCCAGCAGTGACCAAAGACCCTCTGGCCCGAAAAACATTCAGTACTTC
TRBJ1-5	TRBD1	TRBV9	CASSVGDRVYQPQHF	TGTGCCAGCAGCGTAGGCGACAGGGTTTATCAGCCCCAGCATTTT
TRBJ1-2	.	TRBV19	CASSIAARGAVYGYTF	TGTGCCAGTAGTATAGCCGCTAGGGGCGCGGTCTATGGCTACACCTTC
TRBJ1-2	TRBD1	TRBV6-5	CASSYSSRQGADGYTF	TGTGCCAGCAGTTACTCGAGTCGACAGGGGGCTGATGGCTACACCTTC
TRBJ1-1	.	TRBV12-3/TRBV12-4	CASKLTREAEAFF	TGTGCCAGCAAGCTGACCCGGGAGGCTGAAGCTTTCTTT
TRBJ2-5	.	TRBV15	CATSRETLMEEAQYF	TGTGCCACCAGCAGAGAAACACTCATGGAAGAGGCCCAGTACTTC
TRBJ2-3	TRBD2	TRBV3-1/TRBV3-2	CASSQGTSVGVDTQYF	TGTGCCAGCAGCCAAGGGACTAGCGTAGGTGTAGATACGCAGTATTTT
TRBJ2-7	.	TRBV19	CASSSGNYEQYF	TGTGCCAGTAGTAGCGGCAACTACGAGCAGTACTTC
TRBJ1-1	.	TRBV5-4	CASSHPNTEAFF	TGTGCCAGCAGCCACCCGAACACTGAAGCTTTCTTT
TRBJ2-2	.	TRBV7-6	CASSGQDANTGELFF	TGTGCCAGCAGCGGGCAGGACGCGAACACCGGGGAGCTGTTTTTT
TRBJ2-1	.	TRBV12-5	CASDSDPQSSYNEQFF	TGTGCTAGTGACTCGGACCCCCAGAGCTCCTACAATGAGCAGTTCTTC
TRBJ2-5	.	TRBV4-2	CASSQDMGETQYF	TGTGCCAGCAGCCAAGATATGGGAGAGACCCAGTACTTC
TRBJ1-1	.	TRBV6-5	CASSYSGGSAFF	TGTGCCAGCAGTTACTCGGGGGGATCGGCTTTCTTT
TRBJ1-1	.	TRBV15	CATSEAGQPNTEAFF	TGTGCCACCAGCGAAGCTGGACAGCCTAACACTGAAGCTTTCTTT
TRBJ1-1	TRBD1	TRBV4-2	CASSPTGITEAFF	TGTGCCAGCAGCCCGACAGGGATCACTGAAGCTTTCTTT
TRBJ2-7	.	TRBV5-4	CASSLGTYEQYF	TGTGCCAGCAGCTTGGGGACTTACGAGCAGTACTTC
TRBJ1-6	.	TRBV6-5	CASSYGGTPTNSPLHF	TGTGCCAGCAGTTACGGCGGGACACCGACTAATTCACCCCTCCACTTT
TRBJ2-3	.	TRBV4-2	CASSPQGPPDTQYF	TGTGCCAGCAGCCCGCAGGGTCCCCCAGATACGCAGTATTTT
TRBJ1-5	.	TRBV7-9	CASSLDEGLGNQPQHF	TGTGCCAGCAGCTTAGATGAAGGGTTGGGCAATCAGCCCCAGCATTTT
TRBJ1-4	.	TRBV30	CAWLGEKLFF	TGTGCCTGGCTCGGTGAAAAACTGTTTTTT
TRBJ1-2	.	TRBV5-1	CASSRPGDGYTF	TGCGCCAGCAGCCGCCCAGGGGATGGCTACACCTTC
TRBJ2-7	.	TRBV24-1	CARHLTIYYEQYF	TGTGCCAGACACCTGACGATTTATTACGAGCAGTACTTC